This is a list of T cell receptor beta chains from one sample in a study of T cells in localized non-small cell lung cancer. Only in-frame clones appear in the TCRdb table, and some are missing; sequencing was by immunoSEQ multiplex PCR. The repertoire holds approximately 5,000 clones, with 84% as singletons. The sample here was peripheral blood mononuclear cells, taken before any cancer treatment. These TCRs come from a female donor of 60 years or more with stage II lung adenocarcinoma. CDR3s include the opening cysteine and the closing phenylalanine or tryptophan. A D gene is named only where the DNA matches it firmly. A clone size is listed for some rows: how often the clone was seen (once, few, many), or a class if it is expanded.

abundance | j_gene | d_gene | len | v_gene | CDR3nt | CDR3aa
medium-sized | TRBJ2-1 | TRBD2 | 15 | TRBV7-7 | TGTGCCAGCAGCTCGGGACTAGCATCCTACAATGAGCAGTTCTTC | CASSSGLASYNEQFF
- | TRBJ2-3 | - | 14 | TRBV7-9 | TGTGCCAGCAGCTTAGGAGGAGTCACAGATACGCAGTATTTT | CASSLGGVTDTQYF
- | TRBJ2-1 | - | 13 | TRBV5-1 | TGCGCCAGCAGCGCGAGCTCCTACAATGAGCAGTTCTTC | CASSASSYNEQFF
once | TRBJ2-1 | TRBD2 | 15 | TRBV9 | TGTGCCAGCAGTATGGGGACTAGCGACTACAATGAGCAGTTCTTC | CASSMGTSDYNEQFF
once | TRBJ2-1 | TRBD2 | 15 | TRBV7-3 | TGTGCCAGCAGCTTTAGCGGGAGTCTAGAAAATGAGCAGTTCTTC | CASSFSGSLENEQFF
- | TRBJ1-1 | - | 13 | TRBV5-6 | TGTGCCAGCAGCTTGGTAAAGGGCACTGAAGCTTTCTTT | CASSLVKGTEAFF
- | TRBJ2-5 | - | 14 | TRBV7-3 | TGTGCCAGCAGCCCGACAGGCTTACAAGAGACCCAGTACTTC | CASSPTGLQETQYF
- | TRBJ2-1 | - | 15 | TRBV19 | TGTGCCAGTAGTCGACGGGACTCTGGTAGCAATGAGCAGTTCTTC | CASSRRDSGSNEQFF
few | TRBJ1-1 | - | 13 | TRBV7-3 | TGTGCCAGCAGCTTAGGGGAGGACACTGAAGCTTTCTTT | CASSLGEDTEAFF
- | TRBJ2-3 | TRBD1 | 16 | TRBV5-1 | TGCGCCAGCAGCTTGGCCCCGACAGGGCGGACAGATACGCAGTATTTT | CASSLAPTGRTDTQYF
once | TRBJ1-1 | TRBD1 | 13 | TRBV6-6 | TGTGCCAGCGGGACAGGGAGTAGCACTGAAGCTTTCTTT | CASGTGSSTEAFF
- | TRBJ2-3 | - | 15 | TRBV2 | TGTGCCAGCCGACTAGTAGGGGGTAGCACAGATACGCAGTATTTT | CASRLVGGSTDTQYF
- | TRBJ2-5 | - | 14 | TRBV6-6 | TGTGCCAGCAGTTACTCGTGGGACGGAGAGACCCAGTACTTC | CASSYSWDGETQYF
- | TRBJ2-3 | TRBD1 | 15 | TRBV28 | TGTGCCAGCAGTTCGTTGACAGGGGGGATAGATACGCAGTATTTT | CASSSLTGGIDTQYF
- | TRBJ2-7 | - | 14 | TRBV7-6 | TGTGCCAGCAGCTCGGGGTTTCTAGGGTACGAGCAGTACTTC | CASSSGFLGYEQYF
few | TRBJ1-2 | TRBD1 | 16 | TRBV28 | TGTGCCAGCAGTTTAGAGTGGGGGACAGGAGCTTATGGCTACACCTTC | CASSLEWGTGAYGYTF
- | TRBJ2-1 | - | 16 | TRBV4-2 | TGTGCCAGCAGCCAAGATGGGCAGGGGATTAACAATGAGCAGTTCTTC | CASSQDGQGINNEQFF
once | TRBJ2-2 | TRBD2 | 18 | TRBV7-8 | TGTGCCAGCAGCTTAGAGTTAGCGGGGGGCCAAGGTGGCGGGGAGCTGTTTTTT | CASSLELAGGQGGGELFF
- | TRBJ2-2 | TRBD2 | 16 | TRBV4-2 | TGTGCCAGCAGCCGTAGCGGGGGCGTGGACACCGGGGAGCTGTTTTTT | CASSRSGGVDTGELFF
- | TRBJ1-6 | - | 14 | TRBV11-1 | TGTGCCAGCAGCTTCGGCTCCGGAGCTTCACCCCTCCACTTT | CASSFGSGASPLHF
- | TRBJ2-1 | TRBD2 | 15 | TRBV30 | TGTGCCTGGAGTGTAGCGGGACTAGAGGTCGGTGAGCAGTTCTTC | CAWSVAGLEVGEQFF
- | TRBJ1-5 | - | 12 | TRBV15 | TGTGCCACCAGCAGAGCCCCATGGCCCCAGCATTTT | CATSRAPWPQHF
- | TRBJ2-1 | - | 15 | TRBV11-2 | TGTGCCAGCAGCTCAGACCCGGACAGTTACAATGAGCAGTTCTTC | CASSSDPDSYNEQFF
once | TRBJ2-1 | TRBD1 | 15 | TRBV2 | TGTGCCAGCAGTGGGGGACAGGGGGTTCTTGATGAGCAGTTCTTC | CASSGGQGVLDEQFF
medium-sized | TRBJ1-1 | - | 15 | TRBV28 | TGTGCCAGCAATCCCGGGGAACAGATGAACACTGAAGCTTTCTTT | CASNPGEQMNTEAFF
few | TRBJ1-4 | - | 14 | TRBV7-9 | TGTGCCAGCAGCGCCCCTACAAAGGCTGAAAAACTGTTTTTT | CASSAPTKAEKLFF
- | TRBJ2-3 | - | 14 | TRBV27 | TGTGCCAGCAGTTTTAGCCGGCGGACAGATACGCAGTATTTT | CASSFSRRTDTQYF
- | TRBJ1-6 | - | 15 | TRBV9 | TGTGCCAGCAGCGTAGCTATGGCTCAGAATTCACCCCTCCACTTT | CASSVAMAQNSPLHF
- | TRBJ1-1 | - | 16 | TRBV4-2 | TGTGCCAGCAGCCAAGATTCAGGGCAGACGAACACTGAAGCTTTCTTT | CASSQDSGQTNTEAFF
- | TRBJ2-3 | - | 16 | TRBV4-1 | TGCGCCAGCAGCCAGCCTGACAGAGCCTCCACAGATACGCAGTATTTT | CASSQPDRASTDTQYF
- | TRBJ2-1 | - | 15 | TRBV2 | TGTGCCAGCAGTGGAGGGAGAAGGGTGGGCAATGAGCAGTTCTTC | CASSGGRRVGNEQFF
- | TRBJ1-6 | - | 16 | TRBV18 | TGTGCCAGCTCACCAAATTGGGGGAAGAATAATTCACCCCTCCACTTT | CASSPNWGKNNSPLHF
- | TRBJ1-2 | - | 14 | TRBV23-1 | TGCGCCAGCAGTCAAGCCCCGTTGACAGAAAGCTACACCTTC | CASSQAPLTESYTF
few | TRBJ2-1 | - | 14 | TRBV27 | TGTGCCAGCAGTTTCGGCCTAAACTACAATGAGCAGTTCTTC | CASSFGLNYNEQFF
- | TRBJ2-6 | - | 18 | TRBV9 | TGTGCCAGCAGCGTAGACGTGGGTTTCGGTACTGGGGCCAACGTCCTGACTTTC | CASSVDVGFGTGANVLTF
- | TRBJ1-1 | - | 13 | TRBV15 | TGTGCCACCAGCAGAGATCTTACCACTGAAGCTTTCTTT | CATSRDLTTEAFF
few | TRBJ2-5 | - | 16 | TRBV15 | TGTGCCACCAGCAGAGGGTACGAGGGCAGGCAAGAGACCCAGTACTTC | CATSRGYEGRQETQYF